The 25 T cell receptor beta chains listed next were all sequenced from one sample in a study of cytomegalovirus exposure and HLA in healthy donors. A multiplex PCR was run with 60 Vbeta primers and 13 Jbeta primers. Libraries were prepared by immunoSEQ multiplex PCR; TCRdb keeps only in-frame clonotypes and omits some of them. The table records some 130,000 clones, under 75% of them present only once. Sequencing was carried out using PBMCs. These receptors were taken from a middle-aged woman in good health and CMV-seronegative.

The rearrangement uses TRBV4-3 and TRBJ1-1; TRBD1 aligns across 9 bases. The CDR3 spans 15 residues. After removal of 2 bases from V and 6 bases from J, the junction contained 7 bases not matched to a gene. In germline, CDR1 is LGHNA, CDR2 YSLEER. The CDR3 protein is CASSQSRTGVPEAFF. CDR3 DNA sequence: TGCGCCAGCAGCCAATCCCGGACAGGGGTCCCTGAAGCTTTCTTT.

Concerning this clone itself: One junction end does not reproduce the germline sequence, and a read error may be involved. The genes are TRBV9 and TRBJ1-4, with 8 bases fitting TRBD1. Germline V gene sequence: CDR1 SGDLS, CDR2 YYNGEE. The CDR3 is 14 residues long. This chain's CDR3 is CASSSGQGAEILFF. As DNA, the CDR3 is TGTGCCAGCAGCTCCGGACAGGGAGCCGAAATACTGTTTTTT.

The chain couples TRBV6-1 to TRBJ1-5; 9 bases line up with TRBD1. The CDR3 runs 16 residues. Trimming took 4 bases from V and 2 from J; bases not matched to a gene: 6. Germline CDR1 and CDR2: MNHNS and SASEGT. The CDR3 bases are TGTGCCAGCAGTGCATGGACAGGGGAGGGCAATCAGCCCCAGCATTTT. Translated: CASSAWTGEGNQPQHF.

The chain combines TRBV7-2 with TRBJ1-1; D is ambiguous. This CDR3 region has 14 residues. Germline-derived CDR1 and CDR2 are SGHTA and FQGNSA. V gave up 2 bases and J gave up 5 bases, with 12 bases separating them. CDR3 in amino acids: CASSLLRFGTEAFF. The CDR3 nucleotides read TGTGCCAGCAGCTTATTACGGTTCGGGACTGAAGCTTTCTTT.

The chain uses TRBV25-1 and TRBJ1-2; weak D call: TRBD1 (5 bases). V gave up 1 base and J gave up 3 bases, with 9 bases separating them. The germline V gene encodes CDR1 MGHDK and CDR2 SYGVNS. The CDR3 spans 14 residues. DNA for the CDR3: TGTGCCAGCAGTGAATTGGGAGGGGACTATGGCTACACCTTC. This translates into CASSELGGDYGYTF.

This chain uses TRBV18 with TRBJ2-7; the match to TRBD1 covers 10 bases. The CDR3 extends over 15 amino acids. V shed 3 bases and J 6 bases; nucleotides not matched to a gene: 8. CDR1 and CDR2 (germline): KGHSH, LQKENI. This CDR3 reads CASSPDRDRGTEQYF. Written as DNA, the CDR3 is TGTGCCAGCTCACCGGACCGGGACAGGGGAACCGAGCAGTACTTC.

This chain joins TRBV4-2 and TRBJ1-4; D gene ambiguous. The CDR3 runs 14 residues. Germline V gene sequence: CDR1 LGHNA, CDR2 YNFKEQ. Trimming cost V 1 base and J 5 bases, with 8 bases left between them. This CDR3 reads CASSQGRFNEKLFF. For the CDR3, the DNA is TGTGCCAGCAGCCAAGGGAGGTTCAATGAAAAACTGTTTTTT.

The chain recombines TRBV7-9 with TRBJ2-5, with TRBD2 matching 8 bases. The CDR3 covers 15 residues. CDR1 SEHNR and CDR2 FQNEAQ come from the germline V gene (reference sequence). V lost 1 base, J lost 3 bases, and 4 bases stayed unmatched. CDR3 nucleotides: TGTGCCAGCAGCTTAGGGTTACTAGCGGAAGAGACCCAGTACTTC. It codes for CASSLGLLAEETQYF.

The chain links TRBV15 to TRBJ2-5; 11 nucleotides agree with TRBD1. The CDR3 is 17 amino acids. With V trimmed by 0 bases and J by 5 bases, 8 bases remained unmatched. Germline values: CDR1 LNHNV, CDR2 YYDKDF (reference sequence). CDR3 DNA: TGTGCCACCAGCAGAGACCGGACAGGGGGCGGATTGGAGACCCAGTACTTC. Its protein is CATSRDRTGGGLETQYF.

The CDR3 sequence is CASSGDRAADTQYF. CDR3 nucleotide sequence: TGCGCCAGCAGCGGGGACAGGGCAGCAGATACGCAGTATTTT. The chain uses TRBV5-1 and TRBJ2-3; 9 bases line up with TRBD1. Germline V gives CDR1 SGHRS, CDR2 YFSETQ. The ends lost 4 bases at V and 4 bases at J; junction bases unmatched: 4. This CDR3 has 14 residues.

The rearrangement links TRBV7-2 to TRBJ2-3, with a tentative D call TRBD2 (5 bases). Germline lookup yields CDR1 SGHTA and CDR2 FQGNSA. The CDR3 covers 15 residues. The germline V and J ends were trimmed by 0 bases and 1 base, with 8 bases remaining between them. CDR3 sequence: CASSLALRGTDTQYF. The CDR3 coding sequence is TGTGCCAGCAGCTTAGCCCTGCGGGGCACAGATACGCAGTATTTT.

The rearrangement uses TRBV2 and TRBJ1-4; maybe TRBD1 (5 bases). The V gene's germline CDR1 is SNHLY and CDR2 FYNNEI. This CDR3 contains 14 residues. Trimming cost V 6 bases and J 2 bases, with 10 bases left between them. The CDR3 DNA reads TGTGCCAGCAGCCAGGCAGGGACTAATGAAAAACTGTTTTTT. Translated, it gives CASSQAGTNEKLFF. Full variable domain (remainder filled in from reference TRBV2 and TRBJ1-4): EPEVTQTPSHQVTQMGQEVILRCVPISNHLYFYWYRQILGQKVEFLVSFYNNEISEKSEIFDDQFSVERPDGSNFTLKIRSTKLEDSAMYFCASSQAGTNEKLFFGSGTQLSVL.

V is TRBV30 and J is TRBJ2-7; the D gene is possibly TRBD2 (5 bases). The CDR3 is 11 amino acids. V gave up 4 bases and J gave up 3 bases, with 7 bases separating them. The V gene's germline CDR1 is GTSNPN and CDR2 SVGIG (reference sequence). This CDR3 reads CAWIEGYEQYF. Written as DNA, the CDR3 is TGTGCCTGGATTGAGGGCTACGAGCAGTACTTC.

The CDR3 here is CASSEEQGAWYEQYF. CDR3 nucleotides: TGTGCCAGCAGTGAAGAGCAGGGGGCTTGGTACGAGCAGTACTTC. The rearrangement uses TRBV2 and TRBJ2-7, with 8 nucleotides matching TRBD1. The V and J ends lost 1 base and 4 bases, in that order; junction bases with no gene match: 6. The CDR3 is 15 residues long. CDR1 is SNHLY, CDR2 FYNNEI, per germline.

The chain recombines TRBV6-5 with TRBJ1-1; D might be TRBD1 (5 bases). The germline gives CDR1 MNHEY, CDR2 SVGAGI. Trimming removed 5 bases at V and 11 bases at J, with 15 bases between. CDR3 length: 12 amino acids. CDR3 protein: CASSTTGEGAFF. The CDR3 nucleotides read TGTGCCAGCAGTACCACGGGGGAGGGGGCTTTCTTT.

This clone has only a few counts. J is TRBJ1-5 and V is TRBV27; D remains unclear. Germline CDR1 MNHEY, CDR2 SMNVEV (reference sequence). V was cut by 3 bases and J by 3 bases, with 6 bases left in between. This CDR3 has 13 amino acids. CDR3 sequence (DNA): TGTGCCAGCAGTTTTGGCTTCAATCAGCCCCAGCATTTT. Protein sequence: CASSFGFNQPQHF.

The V call is TRBV27, the J call TRBJ1-2, with D tentatively TRBD1 (6 bases). This CDR3 contains 15 residues. V shed 5 bases and J shed 7 bases, with 20 bases lying between them. In germline, CDR1 is MNHEY, CDR2 SMNVEV (reference sequence). CDR3 amino acids: CASSPLNVGGSGYTF. As DNA, the CDR3 is TGTGCCAGCAGTCCCCTTAATGTAGGGGGAAGTGGCTACACCTTC.

This clone occurred a few times. This rearrangement joins TRBV29-1 to TRBJ1-1; D gene uncertain. Germline CDR1 and CDR2: SQVTM and ANQGSEA. V was clipped by 7 bases and J by 0 bases, with 12 bases between them. The CDR3 loop spans 13 amino acids. CDR3 sequence: CSAMTLMNTEAFF. The CDR3 coding sequence is TGCAGCGCTATGACACTCATGAACACTGAAGCTTTCTTT.

The chain is built from TRBV7-9 and TRBJ1-2; 7 bases line up with TRBD1. The CDR3 sequence is 17 residues long. The germline V gene has CDR1 SEHNR and CDR2 FQNEAQ (reference sequence). J gave up 4 bases and V 2 bases, and 13 bases lay outside the gene matches. Here the CDR3 DNA reads TGTGCCAGCAGCTTATGGACAGGCGGAGTGACACTCTATGGCTACACCTTC. Residues: CASSLWTGGVTLYGYTF.

The CDR3 sequence is CASSYTRTGREQYF. CDR3 nucleotide sequence: TGTGCCAGCAGTTACACTAGGACAGGGCGCGAGCAGTACTTC. The chain has TRBV6-5 and TRBJ2-7, with 8 positions matching TRBD1. The CDR3 runs to 14 residues. The germline CDR1 and CDR2 sequences are MNHEY and SVGAGI. J was trimmed by 6 bases and V by 2 bases; bases with no gene match: 6.

V is TRBV12-5 and J is TRBJ1-1; D is unresolved. Trimming left V 8 bases short and J 3 bases short, with 13 bases between. The CDR3 is 13 residues long. The germline CDR1 and CDR2 sequences are LGHNT and FRNRAP. The CDR3 loop reads CASTDAWDTEAFF. As DNA, the CDR3 is TGTGCTAGTACAGACGCCTGGGACACTGAAGCTTTCTTT.

J is TRBJ1-1 and V is TRBV2, with D possibly being TRBD1 (5 bases). This CDR3 region has 13 residues. CDR1 and CDR2 (germline): SNHLY, FYNNEI. Trimming took off 6 bases at V and 4 bases at J, with 12 bases between the two ends. The CDR3, as DNA: TGTGCCAGCAGCTTAGGGGAGGTCACTGAAGCTTTCTTT. Translating gives CASSLGEVTEAFF.

The gene calls are TRBV4-1 and TRBJ2-7; D not resolved. The CDR3 is 13 amino acids. Trimming stripped 3 bases from V and 5 bases from J, with 11 bases between. Looked up from germline, CDR1 is MGHRA and CDR2 is YSYEKL. CDR3 sequence reads: CASSQARYDEQYF. DNA of the CDR3: TGCGCCAGCAGCCAGGCCCGATACGACGAGCAGTACTTC.

V gene TRBV27 combines with J gene TRBJ2-1; 9 nucleotides match TRBD2. Germline trimming cut 6 bases from V and 7 bases from J; bases unmatched to any gene: 10. There are 15 residues in the CDR3. CDR1 is MNHEY and CDR2 is SMNVEV in the germline V gene (reference sequence). The chain's CDR3 is CASSPSGRRWNEQFF. CDR3 bases: TGTGCCAGCAGCCCGAGCGGGAGGCGGTGGAATGAGCAGTTCTTC.

This chain links TRBV5-1 with TRBJ1-3, with 10 bases that match TRBD1. Trimming cost V 6 bases and J 4 bases; bases outside gene matches: 7. This CDR3 region has 15 residues. Germline V gene data show CDR1 as SGHRS and CDR2 as YFSETQ. The CDR3 bases are TGCGCCAGCACCCTGACAGGGGGCACGGGAAACACCATATATTTT. It is translated as CASTLTGGTGNTIYF.